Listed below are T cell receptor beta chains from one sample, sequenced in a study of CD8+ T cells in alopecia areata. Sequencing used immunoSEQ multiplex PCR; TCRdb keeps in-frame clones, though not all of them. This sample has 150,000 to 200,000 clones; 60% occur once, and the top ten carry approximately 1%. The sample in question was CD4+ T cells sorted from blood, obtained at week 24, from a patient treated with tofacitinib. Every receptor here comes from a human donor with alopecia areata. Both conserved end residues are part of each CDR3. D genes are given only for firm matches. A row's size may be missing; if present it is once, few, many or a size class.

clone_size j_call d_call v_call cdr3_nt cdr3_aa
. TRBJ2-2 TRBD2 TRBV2 TGTGCCAGCAGTGAAGCGGAAGCGGGGGTCACATCGTTATCCGGGGAGCTGTTTTTT CASSEAEAGVTSLSGELFF
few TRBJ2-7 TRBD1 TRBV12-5 TGTGCTAGTGGTCTCCGGACAGGACCATACGAGCAGTACTTC CASGLRTGPYEQYF
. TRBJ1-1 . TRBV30 TGTGCCTGGTCGGTGGCAGGGAACACTGAAGCTTTCTTT CAWSVAGNTEAFF
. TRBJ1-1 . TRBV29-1 TGCAGCGTTGAAGATCCAGGGCAAGCTTTCTTT CSVEDPGQAFF
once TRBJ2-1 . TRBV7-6 TGTGCCAGCAGCCCGCAGGGGGGGACGGGTTATGAGCAGTTCTTC CASSPQGGTGYEQFF
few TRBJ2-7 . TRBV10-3 TGTGCCACCTCCTTGGTCGGCTCCTACGAGCAGTACTTC CATSLVGSYEQYF
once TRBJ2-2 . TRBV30 TGTGCCTGGAGTGTACGTGGGGGGATTAACACCGGGGAGCTGTTTTTT CAWSVRGGINTGELFF
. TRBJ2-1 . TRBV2 TGTGCCAGCACCAGGACCGGGGAGCAGTTCTTC CASTRTGEQFF
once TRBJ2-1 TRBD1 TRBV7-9 TGTGCCAGCAGCTTATCCGGGACAGGGGCAAATGAGCAGTTCTTC CASSLSGTGANEQFF
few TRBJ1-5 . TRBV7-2 TGTGCCAGCAGCTTAGAAGGGGGCAATCAGCCCCAGCATTTT CASSLEGGNQPQHF
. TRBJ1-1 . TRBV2 TGTGCCAGCAGTGAAAGTAGCACTGAAGCTTTCTTT CASSESSTEAFF
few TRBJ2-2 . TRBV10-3 TGTGCCATCAGGGAAGGTGGAGGGTCGCTCGGAGGATGGGGCCGGGAGCTGTTTTTT CAIREGGGSLGGWGRELFF
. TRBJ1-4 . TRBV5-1 TGCGCCAGCAGCTCGGGGGACCCGGGAGAAAAACTGTTTTTT CASSSGDPGEKLFF
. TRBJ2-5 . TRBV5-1 TGCGCCAGCTGGGTAGAGACCCAGTACTTC CASWVETQYF
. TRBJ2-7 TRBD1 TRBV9 TGTGCCAGCAGCGTAGGACAGGACAGGCGCTCCTACGAGCAGTACTTC CASSVGQDRRSYEQYF
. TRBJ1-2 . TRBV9 TGTGCCAGCAGCGCGATATCCTTAAGTGGCTACACCTTC CASSAISLSGYTF
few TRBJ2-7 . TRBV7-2 TGTGCCAGCAGCTCCCCGCACCAAGGAGGCGAGCAGTACTTC CASSSPHQGGEQYF
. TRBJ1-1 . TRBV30 TGTGCCTGGAGGTCAGGGAACACTGAAGCTTTCTTT CAWRSGNTEAFF
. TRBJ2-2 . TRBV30 TGTGCCTGGACCCATCGGGGCGTCGGGGCCGGGGAGCTGTTTTTT CAWTHRGVGAGELFF
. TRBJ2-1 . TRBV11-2 TGTGCCAGCAGCTTAGATCAGTTATTAAATGAGCAGTTCTTC CASSLDQLLNEQFF
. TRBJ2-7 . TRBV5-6 TGTGCCAGCAGCTCCTGGGGTACCCACGAGCAGTACTTC CASSSWGTHEQYF
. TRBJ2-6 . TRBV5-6 TGTGCCAGCAGCCCGGGGTTCAGGGAGCCCCTCTCTGGGGCCAACGTCCTGACTTTC CASSPGFREPLSGANVLTF
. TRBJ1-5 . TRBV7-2 TGTGCCAGCAGCTTAGGGTCTCTCAATCAGCCCCAGCATTTT CASSLGSLNQPQHF
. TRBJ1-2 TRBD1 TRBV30 TGTGCCTGCAACAGGGGCGGGAACTATGGCTACACCTTC CACNRGGNYGYTF
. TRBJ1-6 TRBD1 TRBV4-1 TGCGCCAGCAGCCAACCAGGGGGGGGAAATTCACCCCTCCACTTT CASSQPGGGNSPLHF
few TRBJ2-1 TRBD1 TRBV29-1 TGCAGCGGGTACAGGGGCAATGAGCAGTTCTTC CSGYRGNEQFF
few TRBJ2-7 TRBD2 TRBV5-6 TGTGCCAGCAGCCTCACTAGCGGGGGAGAAAACGAGCAGTACTTC CASSLTSGGENEQYF
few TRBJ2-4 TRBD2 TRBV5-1 TGCGCCAGCAGCTTGGAACCTAGCGGGGGAGCCAAAAACATTCAGTACTTC CASSLEPSGGAKNIQYF
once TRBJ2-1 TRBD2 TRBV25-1 TGTGCCAGCAGTGACCGGACCGGACTAGGCCATGAGCAGTTCTTC CASSDRTGLGHEQFF
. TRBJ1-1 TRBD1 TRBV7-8 TGTGCCAGCAGCTTAGTCGGAAGTGGGACAGGGTACATGAACACTGAAGCTTTCTTT CASSLVGSGTGYMNTEAFF
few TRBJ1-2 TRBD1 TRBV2 TGTGCCAGCAGTCGCGGACAGGCCGGGTATGGCTACACCTTC CASSRGQAGYGYTF
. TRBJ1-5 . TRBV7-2 TGCGCCAGCAGCCGAAACCGGGGCGAATATCAGCCCCAGCATTTT CASSRNRGEYQPQHF
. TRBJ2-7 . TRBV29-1 TGCAGCGTTGAACCGGACGGGAGTTACGAGCAGTACTTC CSVEPDGSYEQYF
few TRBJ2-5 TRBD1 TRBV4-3 TGCGCCAGCAGCCAGAACAGGGGGGAGACCCAGTACTTC CASSQNRGETQYF
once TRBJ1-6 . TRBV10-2 TGCGCCAGCAGAGAGGGAGTGGGGAATTCACCCCTCCACTTT CASREGVGNSPLHF
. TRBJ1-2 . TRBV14 TGTGCCAGCAGCCAAGGCAGGGGATATGGCTACACCTTC CASSQGRGYGYTF
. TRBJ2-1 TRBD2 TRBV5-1 TGCGCCAGCAGCTGGACCGGGACTAGCGGCCACAATGAGCAGTTCTTC CASSWTGTSGHNEQFF
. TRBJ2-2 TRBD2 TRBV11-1 TGTGCCAGCAGTTTATCGACTAGCGGGGGCCCTAGGGACACCGGGGAGCTGTTTTTT CASSLSTSGGPRDTGELFF
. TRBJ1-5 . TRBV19 TGTGCCAGTAGTGTCGACCGCGATCAGCCCCAGCATTTT CASSVDRDQPQHF
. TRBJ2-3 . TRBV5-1 TGCGCCAGCAGATCCTTGGGTCAGTTCACAGATACGCAGTATTTT CASRSLGQFTDTQYF
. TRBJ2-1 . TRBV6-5 TGTGCCAGCAGTTTTGCGGGGAGCTCCTACAATGAGCAGTTCTTC CASSFAGSSYNEQFF
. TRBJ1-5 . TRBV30 TGTGCCTGGAGTTTCGGACATAACCCAGGAGCCCAGCATTTT CAWSFGHNPGAQHF
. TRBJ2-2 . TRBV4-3 TGCGCCAGCACCCAACATGCATCAAACACCGGGGAGCTGTTTTTT CASTQHASNTGELFF
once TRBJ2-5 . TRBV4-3 TGCGCCAGCAGCCAAGAGGGCAGGCGGCCGGAGGAGACCCAGTACTTC CASSQEGRRPEETQYF